These 23 T cell receptor beta chains were all obtained from the same sample, sequenced in a study of blood T cell repertoires in COVID-19. Here immunoSEQ multiplex PCR was the method, and the copy in TCRdb shows in-frame clones only, minus some. The table has about 300,000 clones, roughly nine tenths seen once. Sequenced material: PBMCs or T cells enriched from blood (not recorded which). These receptors all come from a woman in her forties or fifties who had been exposed to COVID-19.

The chain couples TRBV5-1 to TRBJ1-3; D remains unclear. Germline V gene lookup returns CDR1 SGHRS and CDR2 YFSETQ. Trimming took off 1 base at V and 0 bases at J, with 11 bases between the two ends. CDR3 length: 16 residues. The CDR3 sequence is CASSLTRRGSGNTIYF. The CDR3 bases are TGCGCCAGCAGCTTGACGCGGAGAGGCTCTGGAAACACCATATATTTT.

The chain couples TRBV12-3 or TRBV12-4 to TRBJ2-5, with unresolved D. V was shortened by 6 bases and J by 4 bases, with 6 bases between the two germline ends. CDR3 length: 11 residues. The CDR3 sequence is CASSHGETQYF. In DNA form, the CDR3 reads TGTGCCAGCAGCCACGGAGAGACCCAGTACTTC.

The CDR3, as DNA: TGCGCCAGCAGCCAAGACGGCCTAGCGGGGAGCTCCTACGAGCAGTACTTC. Amino acids: CASSQDGLAGSSYEQYF. The chain recombines TRBV4-1 with TRBJ2-7, with TRBD2 matching over 9 bases. Per germline, CDR1 MGHRA and CDR2 YSYEKL. V was pared by 0 bases and J by 0 bases, with 6 bases of the junction left unmatched. The CDR3 sequence is 17 residues long.

The V and J genes are TRBV3-1 (or the pseudogene TRBV3-2) and TRBJ1-1, with 7 bases lining up with TRBD1. V lost 4 bases, J lost 7 bases, and 6 bases stayed unmatched. There are 13 residues in the CDR3. Per germline, CDR1 LGHDT and CDR2 YNNKEL (reference sequence). The CDR3 DNA sequence: TGTGCCAGCAGCCGACAGGGTTTGAGTGAAGCTTTCTTT. Amino acids: CASSRQGLSEAFF.

The J gene is TRBJ1-2, the V gene TRBV4-1; no clear D gene. Trimming shortened V by 0 bases and J by 0 bases, and 11 bases separated the two germline ends. CDR1 and CDR2 (germline): MGHRA, YSYEKL. The CDR3 runs to 16 residues. The DNA of the CDR3 is TGCGCCAGCAGCCAAGATGTACAGACGGCTAACTATGGCTACACCTTC. It yields the protein CASSQDVQTANYGYTF.

The J gene is TRBJ1-2, the V gene TRBV9; TRBD1 aligns across 8 bases. Germline V lookup: CDR1 SGDLS, CDR2 YYNGEE. J was trimmed by 7 bases and V by 3 bases; bases with no gene match: 14. The CDR3 runs to 16 residues. The CDR3 DNA sequence: TGTGCCAGCAGCGAAGGCCCTGACAGGGGTCGCGGTGGCTACACCTTC. It encodes CASSEGPDRGRGGYTF.

The chain employs TRBV7-9 and TRBJ2-1; D possibly corresponds to TRBD1 (5 bases). The germline V and J ends were trimmed by 5 bases and 1 base, with 21 bases remaining between them. The CDR3 is 18 amino acids. Germline assignment: CDR1 SEHNR and CDR2 FQNEAQ (reference sequence). The CDR3 DNA reads as TGTGCCAGCAGCCCAGTGCTTCCGCAGGGTGGTTCCTACAATGAGCAGTTCTTC. As protein: CASSPVLPQGGSYNEQFF.

The chain has TRBV18 and TRBJ2-7; 7 positions match TRBD2. The CDR3 has 13 amino acids. From germline, CDR1 is KGHSH and CDR2 LQKENI. V lost 4 bases, J lost 6 bases, and 6 bases stayed unmatched. In nucleotides, the CDR3 is TGTGCCAGCTCACGCCGGGACTACTTCGAGCAGTACTTC. Amino acids: CASSRRDYFEQYF.

The rearrangement links TRBV7-2 to TRBJ1-4; TRBD1 matches at 8 bases. The CDR3 is made up of 14 amino acids. Per germline, CDR1 SGHTA and CDR2 FQGNSA. V trimming: 1 base; J trimming: 7 bases; junction bases outside the gene matches: 2. CDR3 in DNA: TGTGCCAGCAGCTTAGGGACAGGGTTTGAAAAACTGTTTTTT. Translated: CASSLGTGFEKLFF.

The genes are TRBV21-1 and TRBJ2-5; TRBD2 was called by the table and not checked on the DNA. TRBV21-1 is a pseudogene segment. The CDR3 has 18 amino acids. CDR3 DNA: TGTGCCAGCAGCAAAGTGGGCGAGGGTGGGGGGTACCAAGAGACCCAGTACTTC. Amino acids: CASSKVGEGGGYQETQYF.

The chain carries TRBV6-1 and TRBJ1-2; a possible D gene is TRBD1 (6 bases). This CDR3 is built from 14 residues. Germline V gene sequence: CDR1 MNHNS, CDR2 SASEGT. V lost 3 bases and J 4 bases, leaving 12 bases between the germline ends. Here the CDR3 reads CASSDSRGSYGYTF. The CDR3 region has the DNA TGTGCCAGCAGTGATAGCAGGGGTTCCTATGGCTACACCTTC.

The rearrangement joins TRBV5-1 to TRBJ2-1; D possibly corresponds to TRBD2 (7 bases). V was cut by 4 bases and J by 0 bases, with 17 bases left in between. The CDR3 runs 17 residues. Germline-derived CDR1 and CDR2 are SGHRS and YFSETQ. CDR3 residues: CASSARGATSSYNEQFF. The DNA of the CDR3 is TGCGCCAGCAGCGCCCGGGGGGCTACTTCCTCCTACAATGAGCAGTTCTTC.

CDR3 nucleotides: TGTGCCAGCAGCACCCCTCGGGGTGCGGCGGGGAGCTCCTACAATGAGCAGTTCTTC. Amino acids: CASSTPRGAAGSSYNEQFF. V is TRBV7-2 and J is TRBJ2-1, with D perhaps TRBD2 (6 bases). CDR3 size: 19 residues. The germline V gene encodes CDR1 SGHTA and CDR2 FQGNSA. V was clipped by 5 bases and J by 0 bases, with 23 bases between them.

On this clone itself: This same CDR3 is encoded by further DNA sequences in the sample. V usage is TRBV19 and J usage is TRBJ2-3, with 7 bases matching TRBD2. CDR3 length equals 13 residues. J was trimmed by 3 bases and V by 9 bases; bases with no gene match: 6. Germline values: CDR1 LNHDA, CDR2 SQIVND (reference sequence). The CDR3 loop reads CASRTGGTDTQYF. CDR3 DNA sequence: TGTGCCAGCCGGACGGGGGGTACAGATACGCAGTATTTT.

The chain links TRBV5-6 to TRBJ2-7; D possibly corresponds to TRBD2 (6 bases). CDR3 length equals 14 residues. V shed 2 bases and J shed 4 bases, with 13 bases lying between them. Germline V gene sequence: CDR1 SGHDT, CDR2 YYEEEE. CDR3 residues: CASSFLLARYEQYF. The CDR3 nucleotides read TGTGCCAGCAGCTTTTTACTAGCACGGTACGAGCAGTACTTC. The whole variable domain, filled in from reference TRBV5-6 and TRBJ2-7, reads DAGVTQSPTHLIKTRGQQVTLRCSPKSGHDTVSWYQQALGQGPQFIFQYYEEEERQRGNFPDRFSGHQFPNYSSELNVNALLLGDSALYLCASSFLLARYEQYFGPGTRLTVT.

Only one count was recorded for this clone. The chain couples TRBV19 to TRBJ1-1, with D possibly being TRBD1 (6 bases). V was trimmed by 4 bases and J by 2 bases, leaving 14 bases between them. CDR1 and CDR2 from the germline V gene are LNHDA and SQIVND (reference sequence). This CDR3 is 15 amino acids long. The CDR3 DNA reads as TGTGCCAGTAGTACATCGGGACACTTAAACACTGAAGCTTTCTTT. It is translated as CASSTSGHLNTEAFF. Together with reference TRBV19 and TRBJ1-1, the CDR3 gives the full variable domain: DGGITQSPKYLFRKEGQNVTLSCEQNLNHDAMYWYRQDPGQGLRLIYYSQIVNDFQKGDIAEGYSVSREKKESFPLTVTSAQKNPTAFYLCASSTSGHLNTEAFFGQGTRLTVV.

The genes are TRBV4-1 and TRBJ2-4; TRBD1 is a possible D gene (5 bases). V lost 0 bases and J 11 bases, leaving 8 bases between the germline ends. In germline, CDR1 is MGHRA, CDR2 YSYEKL. The CDR3 sequence is 12 residues long. CDR3 residues: CASSQDEGVQYF. The CDR3 bases are TGCGCCAGCAGCCAAGACGAAGGGGTTCAGTACTTC.

This chain links TRBV5-1 with TRBJ2-7; D is ambiguous. This CDR3 has 14 residues. V lost 0 bases to trimming and J lost 6 bases, with 13 bases between them. Germline-derived CDR1 and CDR2 are SGHRS and YFSETQ. The CDR3 sequence is CASSLADSRPEQYF. In nucleotides, the CDR3 is TGCGCCAGCAGCTTGGCCGATTCTAGACCCGAGCAGTACTTC.

The chain links TRBV19 to TRBJ2-1; D is perhaps TRBD1 (6 bases). In germline, CDR1 is LNHDA, CDR2 SQIVND (reference sequence). Deletions cut 8 bases from V and 5 bases from J, with 13 bases between. The CDR3 is 13 amino acids. The DNA for the CDR3 is TGTGCCAGTCAGGGGACGGTACACAATGAGCAGTTCTTC. Its protein product is CASQGTVHNEQFF.

V and J are TRBV6-1 and TRBJ1-2; the D gene is possibly TRBD1 (5 bases). The CDR3 length is 13 residues. Per germline, CDR1 MNHNS and CDR2 SASEGT. V was pared by 1 base and J by 4 bases, with 7 bases between. The CDR3 coding sequence is TGTGCCAGCAGTGAAGGACAGATCTATGGCTACACCTTC. Translating it yields CASSEGQIYGYTF.

This clone has just one count. The gene calls are TRBV4-1 and TRBJ1-4; the match to TRBD1 covers 8 bases. J was trimmed by 4 bases and V by 2 bases; bases with no gene match: 3. The CDR3 extends over 15 amino acids. Germline V gene sequence: CDR1 MGHRA, CDR2 YSYEKL. The CDR3 protein is CASSQWTGNNEKLFF. The CDR3 DNA sequence: TGCGCCAGCAGCCAATGGACAGGGAATAATGAAAAACTGTTTTTT.

The rearrangement joins TRBV7-2 to TRBJ2-3, with TRBD2 matching over 11 bases. The germline gives CDR1 SGHTA, CDR2 FQGNSA. The CDR3 runs 19 residues. The V segment lost 4 bases and the J segment 2 bases; nucleotides outside the gene matches: 14. CDR3: CASSSLKGLADLYTDTQYF. In DNA, the CDR3 is TGTGCCAGCAGCTCCCTAAAGGGACTAGCGGATTTATACACAGATACGCAGTATTTT.

The chain recombines TRBV29-1 with TRBJ2-1; 14 bases map to TRBD2. CDR3 length: 16 amino acids. The V segment lost 3 bases and the J segment 4 bases; nucleotides outside the gene matches: 5. From germline, CDR1 is SQVTM and CDR2 ANQGSEA. CDR3 in DNA: TGCAGCGTTGAGGGGACTAGCGGGGGAGGGTACAATGAGCAGTTCTTC. It is translated as CSVEGTSGGGYNEQFF.